A selection of T cell receptor beta chains follows, all from one sample in a study of identical twins. TCRdb fed the 5' RACE reads into MiXCR, producing one record per CDR3 protein. The table includes about 200,000 distinct CDR3 sequences, about a tenth detected once. The sample taken for sequencing was memory (CD45RO+) T cells sorted from blood. Receptors were obtained from a woman aged 18-29 years in good health. Both conserved end residues are part of each CDR3. The order of the fields is V gene, clone size, J gene, D gene, CDR3 protein, CDR3 DNA. A D gene is named only where the DNA matches it firmly. Some rows mark clone size as missing; the rest say once, few, many or name a class of expanded clone.

V gene: TRBV6-1; clone size: NA; J gene: TRBJ2-3; D gene: NA; CDR3 protein: CASSPDRRADTQYF; CDR3 DNA: TGTGCCAGCAGCCCCGATAGGCGGGCAGATACGCAGTATTTT
V gene: TRBV20-1; clone size: many; J gene: TRBJ2-7; D gene: NA; CDR3 protein: CSAKRGRQVSYEQYF; CDR3 DNA: TGCAGTGCTAAGAGAGGTCGTCAGGTCTCCTACGAGCAGTACTTC
V gene: TRBV20-1; clone size: few; J gene: TRBJ2-7; D gene: TRBD2; CDR3 protein: CSARGTSGRDAYEQYF; CDR3 DNA: TGCAGTGCTCGGGGGACTAGCGGGAGGGATGCCTACGAGCAGTACTTC
V gene: TRBV10-1; clone size: NA; J gene: TRBJ2-3; D gene: NA; CDR3 protein: CASSGGQPVPTDTQYF; CDR3 DNA: TGCGCCAGCAGTGGTGGACAGCCGGTTCCAACAGATACGCAGTATTTT
V gene: TRBV6-4; clone size: few; J gene: TRBJ2-5; D gene: NA; CDR3 protein: CASMTREKETQYF; CDR3 DNA: TGTGCCAGCATGACTCGGGAAAAAGAGACCCAGTACTTC
V gene: TRBV20-1; clone size: NA; J gene: TRBJ2-3; D gene: NA; CDR3 protein: CSARDRRVGSTDTQYF; CDR3 DNA: TGCAGTGCTAGAGATCGTCGAGTGGGAAGCACAGATACGCAGTATTTT
V gene: TRBV3-1; clone size: NA; J gene: TRBJ2-4; D gene: NA; CDR3 protein: CASSQKSIGIQYF; CDR3 DNA: TGTGCCAGCAGCCAAAAAAGCATCGGCATTCAGTACTTC
V gene: TRBV5-1; clone size: many; J gene: TRBJ1-1; D gene: TRBD1; CDR3 protein: CASSSGQGVLGISEAFF; CDR3 DNA: TGCGCCAGCAGCTCAGGACAGGGCGTTTTGGGGATCTCTGAAGCTTTCTTT
V gene: TRBV29-1; clone size: many; J gene: TRBJ1-1; D gene: NA; CDR3 protein: CSALGGVGHFGAFF; CDR3 DNA: TGCAGCGCCCTCGGGGGGGTGGGGCACTTTGGAGCTTTCTTT
V gene: TRBV27; clone size: NA; J gene: TRBJ2-7; D gene: NA; CDR3 protein: CASGRNGIYEQYF; CDR3 DNA: TGTGCCAGCGGGCGAAACGGGATCTACGAGCAGTACTTC
V gene: TRBV7-8; clone size: many; J gene: TRBJ2-3; D gene: TRBD2; CDR3 protein: CASSSTSGTFTDTQYF; CDR3 DNA: TGTGCCAGCAGCTCTACTAGCGGGACTTTCACAGATACGCAGTATTTT
V gene: TRBV12-3/TRBV12-4; clone size: NA; J gene: TRBJ1-2; D gene: NA; CDR3 protein: CASSLRVGVRGYTF; CDR3 DNA: TGTGCCAGCAGCCTGAGGGTTGGGGTTCGGGGCTACACCTTC
V gene: TRBV29-1; clone size: few; J gene: TRBJ2-7; D gene: NA; CDR3 protein: CSVGGRAREQYF; CDR3 DNA: TGCAGCGTTGGGGGCAGGGCGAGGGAGCAGTACTTC
V gene: TRBV5-1; clone size: many; J gene: TRBJ2-6; D gene: NA; CDR3 protein: CASSLTGSTGANVLTF; CDR3 DNA: TGCGCCAGCAGCTTGACAGGGTCTACTGGGGCCAACGTCCTGACTTTC
V gene: TRBV5-1; clone size: many; J gene: TRBJ1-6; D gene: TRBD1; CDR3 protein: CASSPRDRGQSPLHF; CDR3 DNA: TGCGCCAGCAGCCCGAGGGACAGGGGGCAGTCACCCCTCCACTTT
V gene: TRBV20-1; clone size: few; J gene: TRBJ1-1; D gene: NA; CDR3 protein: CSAREVGRGAFF; CDR3 DNA: TGCAGTGCTAGAGAGGTGGGTCGAGGAGCTTTCTTT
V gene: TRBV20-1; clone size: NA; J gene: TRBJ2-7; D gene: NA; CDR3 protein: CSARGQGSVYEQYF; CDR3 DNA: TGCAGTGCTAGGGGGCAGGGGAGTGTATACGAGCAGTACTTC
V gene: TRBV11-2; clone size: many; J gene: TRBJ2-2; D gene: NA; CDR3 protein: CASSFGLTGELFF; CDR3 DNA: TGTGCCAGCAGCTTTGGCCTTACCGGGGAGCTGTTTTTT
V gene: TRBV20-1; clone size: few; J gene: TRBJ1-1; D gene: NA; CDR3 protein: CSASSGAGNTEAFF; CDR3 DNA: TGCAGTGCTAGTTCAGGAGCGGGGAACACTGAAGCTTTCTTT
V gene: TRBV29-1; clone size: many; J gene: TRBJ2-5; D gene: NA; CDR3 protein: CSVGTGETQYF; CDR3 DNA: TGCAGCGTGGGCACAGGGGAGACCCAGTACTTC
V gene: TRBV10-3; clone size: NA; J gene: TRBJ1-1; D gene: NA; CDR3 protein: CAISVDEYTEAFF; CDR3 DNA: TGTGCCATCAGTGTAGACGAGTACACTGAAGCTTTCTTT
V gene: TRBV7-8; clone size: NA; J gene: TRBJ2-2; D gene: TRBD1; CDR3 protein: CASSSTGASGELFF; CDR3 DNA: TGTGCCAGCAGCTCGACAGGGGCCAGCGGGGAGCTGTTTTTT
V gene: TRBV7-9; clone size: few; J gene: TRBJ2-5; D gene: NA; CDR3 protein: CASSLGLPGEETQYF; CDR3 DNA: TGTGCCAGCAGCTTAGGATTGCCAGGGGAAGAGACCCAGTACTTC
V gene: TRBV27; clone size: few; J gene: TRBJ1-1; D gene: NA; CDR3 protein: CASSWGLSNTEAFF; CDR3 DNA: TGTGCCAGCAGCTGGGGTTTATCTAACACTGAAGCTTTCTTT
V gene: TRBV30; clone size: few; J gene: TRBJ2-1; D gene: NA; CDR3 protein: CAWNWGYYYNEQFF; CDR3 DNA: TGTGCCTGGAACTGGGGCTACTACTACAATGAGCAGTTCTTC
V gene: TRBV12-3/TRBV12-4; clone size: many; J gene: TRBJ2-7; D gene: NA; CDR3 protein: CASSLVLAGEQYF; CDR3 DNA: TGTGCCAGCAGTTTGGTCCTGGCTGGCGAGCAGTACTTC